This is a list of T cell receptor beta chains from one sample in a study of beta chain features in type 1 diabetes. Using immunoSEQ multiplex PCR, the repertoire was profiled, and TCRdb retains in-frame clones only, with some absent. The sample yields about 620,000 clones, around 15% seen once. The sample taken for sequencing was naive CD4+ T cells from blood. The receptors originated from a man younger than 35 in good health. The CDR3 runs from the conserved cysteine through the conserved F or W. D genes are given only for firm matches.

TRBJ2-4 | TRBD2 | TRBV4-1 | CASSLGTSGGENIQYF
TRBJ1-6 | . | TRBV6-9 | CASSYLSRGAVGSPLHF
TRBJ2-7 | TRBD2 | TRBV9 | CASSVGTSGAPYEQYF
TRBJ2-1 | . | TRBV7-9 | CASRDPPGRASYNEQFF
TRBJ1-2 | TRBD1 | TRBV5-1 | CASSFSGTGAYGYTF
TRBJ2-4 | TRBD1 | TRBV7-9 | CAGGQTGGAKNIQYF
TRBJ2-7 | . | TRBV28 | CASSLLGYEQYF
TRBJ1-1 | . | TRBV7-8 | CASSSYLGRFKNTEAFF
TRBJ2-1 | . | TRBV4-1 | CASSQGRGRRPSSYNEQFF
TRBJ2-3 | . | TRBV9 | CASSSYTDTQYF
TRBJ1-1 | . | TRBV19 | CASTHTGIGDTEAFF
TRBJ2-1 | . | TRBV4-1 | CASSPGRGWHNEQFF
TRBJ2-7 | . | TRBV7-9 | CASRPNSGVSYEQYF
TRBJ2-7 | TRBD1 | TRBV9 | CASSVAPDRAYEQYF
TRBJ2-1 | TRBD1 | TRBV30 | CAWSVSGLGQGRLGSNEQFF
TRBJ1-5 | . | TRBV2 | CASSQDGNQPQHF
TRBJ2-3 | . | TRBV5-4 | CASSLGGAGTDTQYF
TRBJ1-6 | . | TRBV7-2 | CASSPGSYNSPLHF
TRBJ1-5 | . | TRBV15 | CATSRQAGAIWPQHF
TRBJ2-3 | . | TRBV7-2 | CASSPNRNTQYF
TRBJ2-7 | TRBD1 | TRBV11-3 | CASSSSQGAEQYF
TRBJ1-1 | . | TRBV10-3 | CAISEFGEAFF
TRBJ2-4 | . | TRBV9 | CASSVEGSNIQYF
TRBJ2-5 | TRBD2 | TRBV5-1 | CASSLARGGQETQYF
TRBJ1-6 | . | TRBV27 | CASRAGRAYNSPLHF